Given below is one T cell receptor beta chain in context. The germline V gene encodes CDR1 DFQATT and CDR2 SNEGSKA (reference sequence). This CDR3 is built from 11 residues. V lost 2 bases and J lost 14, with 12 bases in between. This sample is part of a study of T cell changes during pregnancy in multiple sclerosis. Assay: immunoSEQ multiplex PCR; the TCRdb copy retains only in-frame clones and omits some. The table lists 60,000 to 65,000 clones, less than 95% of them singletons, with 2% to 2.5% in the top ten. This specimen consisted of peripheral blood, obtained in the second trimester of pregnancy. The V and J genes are TRBV20-1 and TRBJ2-2; TRBD2 might be the D (5 bases). The receptor comes from a female donor in good health, enrolled as a control in a pregnancy study. CDR3 residues: CSARQEVDLFF. CDR3 bases: TGCAGTGCTAGACAGGAGGTTGATCTGTTTTTT.